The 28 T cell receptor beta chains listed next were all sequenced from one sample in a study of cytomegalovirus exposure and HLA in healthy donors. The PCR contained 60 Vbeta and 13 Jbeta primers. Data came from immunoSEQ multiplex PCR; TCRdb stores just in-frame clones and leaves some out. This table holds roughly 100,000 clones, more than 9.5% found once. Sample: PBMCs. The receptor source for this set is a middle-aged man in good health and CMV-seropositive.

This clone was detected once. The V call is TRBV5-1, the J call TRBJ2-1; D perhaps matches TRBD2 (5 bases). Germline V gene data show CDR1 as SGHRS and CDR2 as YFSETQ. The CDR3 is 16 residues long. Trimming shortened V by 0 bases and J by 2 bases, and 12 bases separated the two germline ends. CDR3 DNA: TGCGCCAGCAGCTTGGGCGTCTCAGCGGCCTACAATGAGCAGTTCTTC. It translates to CASSLGVSAAYNEQFF.

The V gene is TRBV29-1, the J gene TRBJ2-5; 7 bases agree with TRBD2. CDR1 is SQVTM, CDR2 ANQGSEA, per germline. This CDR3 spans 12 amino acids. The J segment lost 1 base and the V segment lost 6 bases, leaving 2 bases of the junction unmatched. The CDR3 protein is CSVGGSQETQYF. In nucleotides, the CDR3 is TGCAGCGTCGGGGGGTCCCAAGAGACCCAGTACTTC.

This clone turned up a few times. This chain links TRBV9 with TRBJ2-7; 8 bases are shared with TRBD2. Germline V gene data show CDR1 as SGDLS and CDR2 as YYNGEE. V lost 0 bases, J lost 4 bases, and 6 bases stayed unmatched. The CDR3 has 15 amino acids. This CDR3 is CASSVAPGLVYEQYF. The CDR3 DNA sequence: TGTGCCAGCAGCGTAGCCCCGGGACTAGTTTACGAGCAGTACTTC.

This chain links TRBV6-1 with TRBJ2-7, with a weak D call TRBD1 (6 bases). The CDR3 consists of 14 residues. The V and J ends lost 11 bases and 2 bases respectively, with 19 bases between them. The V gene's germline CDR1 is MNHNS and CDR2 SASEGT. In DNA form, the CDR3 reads TGTGCCGGCCTCGGACAGAGAAGTCCCTACGAGCAGTACTTC. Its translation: CAGLGQRSPYEQYF.

CDR3 residues: CASSPWDRRYEQYF. The DNA for the CDR3 is TGTGCCAGCAGTCCTTGGGACAGACGATACGAGCAGTACTTC. This chain uses TRBV27 with TRBJ2-7; 7 positions match TRBD1. Germline assignment: CDR1 MNHEY and CDR2 SMNVEV (reference sequence). The CDR3 consists of 14 residues. Trimming cost V 5 bases and J 4 bases; bases outside gene matches: 8.

The CDR3 protein is CASSSKTGWSTGELFF. The DNA of the CDR3 is TGTGCCAGCAGCTCAAAAACAGGGTGGAGCACCGGGGAGCTGTTTTTT. V and J are TRBV7-9 and TRBJ2-2; D may be TRBD1 (6 bases). Germline CDR1 is SEHNR and CDR2 is FQNEAQ (reference sequence). The CDR3 consists of 16 residues. V gave up 4 bases and J gave up 4 bases, with 16 bases separating them.

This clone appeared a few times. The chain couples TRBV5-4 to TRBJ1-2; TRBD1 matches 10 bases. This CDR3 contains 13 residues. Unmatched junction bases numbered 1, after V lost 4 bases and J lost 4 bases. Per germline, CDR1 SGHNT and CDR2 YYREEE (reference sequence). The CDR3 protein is CASSRTGGYGYTF. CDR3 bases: TGTGCCAGCAGCCGGACAGGGGGCTATGGCTACACCTTC.

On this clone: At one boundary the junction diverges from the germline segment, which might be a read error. CDR3 bases: TGTGCCAGCAGACATGGGACAGTCTATGGCTCCACCTTC. Translating it yields CASRHGTVYGSTF. V is TRBV14 and J is TRBJ1-2, with 7 bases aligning to TRBD1. The CDR3 contains 13 residues. The germline gives CDR1 SGHDN, CDR2 FVKESK. The full variable domain, in which reference TRBV14 and TRBJ1-2 provide the parts outside the CDR3, is EAGVTQFPSHSVIEKGQTVTLRCDPISGHDNLYWYRRVMGKEIKFLLHFVKESKQDESGMPNNRFLAERTGGTYSTLKVQPAELEDSGVYFCASRHGTVYGSTFGSGTRLTVV.

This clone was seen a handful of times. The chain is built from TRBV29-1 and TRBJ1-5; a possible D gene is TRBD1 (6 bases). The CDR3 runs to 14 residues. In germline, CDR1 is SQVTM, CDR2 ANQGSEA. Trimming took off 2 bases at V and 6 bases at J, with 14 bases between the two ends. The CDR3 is CSVEITGSGQPQHF. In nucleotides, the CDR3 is TGCAGCGTTGAAATAACAGGGTCTGGTCAGCCCCAGCATTTT. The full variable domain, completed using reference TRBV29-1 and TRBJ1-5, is SAVISQKPSRDICQRGTSLTIQCQVDSQVTMMFWYRQQPGQSLTLIATANQGSEATYESGFVIDKFPISRPNLTFSTLTVSNMSPEDSSIYLCSVEITGSGQPQHFGDGTRLSIL.

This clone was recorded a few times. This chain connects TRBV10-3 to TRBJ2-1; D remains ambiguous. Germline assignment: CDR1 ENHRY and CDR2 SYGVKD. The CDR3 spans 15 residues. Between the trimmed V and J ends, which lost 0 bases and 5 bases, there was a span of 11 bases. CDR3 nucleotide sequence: TGTGCCATCAGTGAGTCCCCAGAGAGCGACAATGAGCAGTTCTTC. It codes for CAISESPESDNEQFF.

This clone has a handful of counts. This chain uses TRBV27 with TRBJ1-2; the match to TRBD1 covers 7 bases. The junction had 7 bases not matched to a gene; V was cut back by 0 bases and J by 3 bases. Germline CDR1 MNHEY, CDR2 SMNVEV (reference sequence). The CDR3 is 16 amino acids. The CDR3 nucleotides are TGTGCCAGCAGTTTATCGGCGGCAGGGGGTGACTATGGCTACACCTTC. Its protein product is CASSLSAAGGDYGYTF.

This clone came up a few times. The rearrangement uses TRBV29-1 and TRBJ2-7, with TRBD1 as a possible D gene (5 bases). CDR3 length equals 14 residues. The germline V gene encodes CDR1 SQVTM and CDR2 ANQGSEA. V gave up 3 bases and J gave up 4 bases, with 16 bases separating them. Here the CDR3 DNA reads TGCAGCGTTGAGCCCCTCGACAGAACTTACGAGCAGTACTTC. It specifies CSVEPLDRTYEQYF.

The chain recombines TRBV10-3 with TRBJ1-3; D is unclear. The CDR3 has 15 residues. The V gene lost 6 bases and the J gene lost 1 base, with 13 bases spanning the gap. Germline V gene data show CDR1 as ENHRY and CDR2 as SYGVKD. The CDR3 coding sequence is TGTGCCATCAGCCCAATATCGGGGTCTGGAAACACCATATATTTT. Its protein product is CAISPISGSGNTIYF.

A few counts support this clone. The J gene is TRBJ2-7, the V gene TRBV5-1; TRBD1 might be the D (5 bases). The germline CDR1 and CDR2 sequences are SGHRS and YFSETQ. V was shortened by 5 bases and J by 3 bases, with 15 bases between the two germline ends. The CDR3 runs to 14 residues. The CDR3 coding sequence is TGCGCCAGCAGTTTTACAGGACCGGACTACGAGCAGTACTTC. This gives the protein CASSFTGPDYEQYF.

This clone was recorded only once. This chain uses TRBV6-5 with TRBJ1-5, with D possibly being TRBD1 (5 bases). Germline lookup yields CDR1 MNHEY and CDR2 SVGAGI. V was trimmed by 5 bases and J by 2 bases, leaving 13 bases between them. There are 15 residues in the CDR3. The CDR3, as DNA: TGTGCCAGCAGTGTCTGGGGGGATCGCAATCAGCCCCAGCATTTT. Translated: CASSVWGDRNQPQHF.

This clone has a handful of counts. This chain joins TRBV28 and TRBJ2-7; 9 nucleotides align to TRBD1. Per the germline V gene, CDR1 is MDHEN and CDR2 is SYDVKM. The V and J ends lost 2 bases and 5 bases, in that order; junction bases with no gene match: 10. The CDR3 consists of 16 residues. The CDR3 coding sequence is TGTGCCAGCAGTTTAAGGGCGGGGGACAGGGTAAACGAGCAGTACTTC. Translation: CASSLRAGDRVNEQYF.

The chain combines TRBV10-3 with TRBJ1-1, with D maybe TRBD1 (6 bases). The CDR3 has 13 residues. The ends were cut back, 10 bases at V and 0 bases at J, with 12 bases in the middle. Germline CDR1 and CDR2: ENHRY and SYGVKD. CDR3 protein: CATQGRMNTEAFF. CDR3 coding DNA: TGTGCCACACAGGGACGGATGAACACTGAAGCTTTCTTT.

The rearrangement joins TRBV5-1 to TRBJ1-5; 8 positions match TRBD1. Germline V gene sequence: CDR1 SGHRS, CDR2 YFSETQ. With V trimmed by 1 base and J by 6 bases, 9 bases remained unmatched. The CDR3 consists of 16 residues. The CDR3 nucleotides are TGCGCCAGCAGCTTGACCGGACAGGGAGAAATTCAGCCCCAGCATTTT. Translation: CASSLTGQGEIQPQHF.

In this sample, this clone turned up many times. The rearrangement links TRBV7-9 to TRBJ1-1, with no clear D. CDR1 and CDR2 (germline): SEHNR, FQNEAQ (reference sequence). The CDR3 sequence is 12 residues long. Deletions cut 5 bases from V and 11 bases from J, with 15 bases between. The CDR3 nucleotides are TGTGCCAGCAGCGACCTGAGCCCGGAGGCTTTCTTT. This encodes CASSDLSPEAFF.

The chain's CDR3 is CASSSSQGSHSGANVLTF. In nucleotides, the CDR3 is TGCGCCAGCAGCTCCTCACAGGGTTCGCACTCTGGGGCCAACGTCCTGACTTTC. This rearrangement joins TRBV5-1 to TRBJ2-6, with D tentatively TRBD1 (6 bases). Germline V gene lookup returns CDR1 SGHRS and CDR2 YFSETQ. The CDR3 runs 18 residues. Trimming left V 3 bases short and J 0 bases short, with 16 bases between. Complete variable domain (other parts from reference TRBV5-1 and TRBJ2-6): KAGVTQTPRYLIKTRGQQVTLSCSPISGHRSVSWYQQTPGQGLQFLFEYFSETQRNKGNFPGRFSGRQFSNSRSEMNVSTLELGDSALYLCASSSSQGSHSGANVLTFGAGSRLTVL.

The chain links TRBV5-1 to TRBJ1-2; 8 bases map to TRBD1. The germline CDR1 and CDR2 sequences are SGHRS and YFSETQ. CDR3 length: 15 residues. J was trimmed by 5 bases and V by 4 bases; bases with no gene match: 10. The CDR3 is CASSAGDRGQYGYTF. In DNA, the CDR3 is TGCGCCAGCAGCGCTGGAGACAGGGGCCAATATGGCTACACCTTC.

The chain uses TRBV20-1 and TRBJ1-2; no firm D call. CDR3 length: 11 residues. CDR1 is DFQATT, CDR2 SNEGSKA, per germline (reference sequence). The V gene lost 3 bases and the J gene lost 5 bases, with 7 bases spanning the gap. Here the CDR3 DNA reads TGCAGTGCTAGCGGCAGGTATGGCTACACCTTC. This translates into CSASGRYGYTF.

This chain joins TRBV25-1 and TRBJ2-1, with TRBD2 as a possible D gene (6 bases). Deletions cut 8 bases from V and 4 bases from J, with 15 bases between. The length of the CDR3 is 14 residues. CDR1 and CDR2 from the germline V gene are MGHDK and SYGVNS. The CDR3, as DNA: TGTGCCAGCGGTACGGGGGTATTATACAATGAGCAGTTCTTC. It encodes CASGTGVLYNEQFF.

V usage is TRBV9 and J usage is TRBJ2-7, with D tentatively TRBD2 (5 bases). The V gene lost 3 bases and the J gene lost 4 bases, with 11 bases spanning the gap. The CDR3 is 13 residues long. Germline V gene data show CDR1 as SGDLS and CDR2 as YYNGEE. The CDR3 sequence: CASSGHGEYEQYF. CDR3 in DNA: TGTGCCAGCAGCGGCCACGGGGAATACGAGCAGTACTTC.

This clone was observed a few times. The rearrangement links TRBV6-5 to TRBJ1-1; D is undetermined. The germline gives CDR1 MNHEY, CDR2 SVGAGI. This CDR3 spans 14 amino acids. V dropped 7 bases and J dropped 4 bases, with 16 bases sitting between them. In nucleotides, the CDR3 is TGTGCCAGCAAACTAACGGCATTTGTCACTGAAGCTTTCTTT. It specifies CASKLTAFVTEAFF.

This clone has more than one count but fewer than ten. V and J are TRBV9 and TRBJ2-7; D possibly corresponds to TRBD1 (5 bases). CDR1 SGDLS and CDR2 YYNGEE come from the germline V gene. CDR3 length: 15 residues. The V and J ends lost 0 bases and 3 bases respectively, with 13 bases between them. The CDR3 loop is CASSVGSGHYYEQYF. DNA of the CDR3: TGTGCCAGCAGCGTAGGGTCAGGGCATTACTACGAGCAGTACTTC. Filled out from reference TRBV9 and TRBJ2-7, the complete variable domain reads DSGVTQTPKHLITATGQRVTLRCSPRSGDLSVYWYQQSLDQGLQFLIQYYNGEERAKGNILERFSAQQFPDLHSELNLSSLELGDSALYFCASSVGSGHYYEQYFGPGTRLTVT.

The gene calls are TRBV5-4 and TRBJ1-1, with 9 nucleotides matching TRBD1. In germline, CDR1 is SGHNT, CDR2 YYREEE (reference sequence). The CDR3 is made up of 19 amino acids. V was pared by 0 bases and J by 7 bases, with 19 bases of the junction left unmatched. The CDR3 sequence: CASSLGTQGHPTGGGEAFF. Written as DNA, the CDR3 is TGTGCCAGCAGCTTGGGAACACAGGGTCATCCGACAGGGGGAGGTGAAGCTTTCTTT.

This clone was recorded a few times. The CDR3 is CASMFRGAGEKLFF. The CDR3, as DNA: TGTGCCAGTATGTTTAGGGGCGCTGGCGAAAAACTGTTTTTT. The genes are TRBV19 and TRBJ1-4; TRBD1 is a possible D gene (5 bases). The length of the CDR3 is 14 residues. Germline assignment: CDR1 LNHDA and CDR2 SQIVND (reference sequence). Trimming left V 7 bases short and J 8 bases short, with 17 bases between.